This is a list of T cell receptor beta chains from one sample in a study of cytomegalovirus exposure and HLA in healthy donors. Data came from immunoSEQ multiplex PCR; TCRdb stores just in-frame clones and leaves some out. The data contain about 240,000 clones, about 87% of them singletons. Source material: PBMCs. The receptors shown here come from a man aged 18 to 30 in good health and CMV-seronegative. Each CDR3 is given with its conserved first and last residue. The D gene is left open where the match is weak. The size of a clone is reported for some rows only, either as once, few or many, or as a class for expanded clones.

size | length | D | V | CDR3
NA | 14 | NA | TRBV14 | CASSVDSSPYEQYF
NA | 17 | TRBD1 | TRBV7-2 | CASSFTGGAGSNQPQHF
NA | 15 | TRBD1 | TRBV5-1 | CASSPGQGTSSPLHF
NA | 16 | TRBD2 | TRBV5-1 | CASSLSGTTLRETQYF
NA | 14 | NA | TRBV30 | CAWSPGHGNSPLHF
NA | 16 | NA | TRBV27 | CASSLLGRGRNQPQHF
NA | 18 | TRBD2 | TRBV28 | CASSHEGLADSQRDEQFF
NA | 16 | TRBD2 | TRBV7-6 | CASSLFGGASTDTQYF
NA | 15 | NA | TRBV9 | CASSPSQVSTYEQYF
NA | 15 | NA | TRBV2 | CASSELSGGDEKLFF
NA | 15 | NA | TRBV5-1 | CASSPAGGRTYGYTF
NA | 14 | TRBD1 | TRBV28 | CASSFSGGGNTIYF
NA | 11 | NA | TRBV29-1 | CSVESGEFQFF
NA | 15 | NA | TRBV28 | CASSTSGVGNTEAFF
NA | 12 | NA | TRBV9 | CASSGPGGGYTF
NA | 12 | NA | TRBV4-1 | CASSQNLYEQYF
NA | 15 | NA | TRBV7-2 | CASSPRGRGDTEAFF
NA | 15 | NA | TRBV28 | CASSLLASSYNEQFF
NA | 14 | NA | TRBV5-4 | CASSQEGRVYGYTF
NA | 14 | NA | TRBV12-2 | CAGASRTNTGELFF
NA | 15 | TRBD1 | TRBV27 | CASSPGTGFYNEQFF
NA | 13 | NA | TRBV4-3 | CASSHEGGDTQYF
NA | 15 | NA | TRBV6-6 | CASSYSSAGSGEAFF
NA | 13 | TRBD1 | TRBV6-5 | CASNRDRGYEQYF
NA | 12 | NA | TRBV28 | CASSWGDTEAFF
NA | 16 | TRBD2 | TRBV18 | CASSLLWGGPSGELFF
once | 13 | NA | TRBV5-8 | CASSLGGIREQFF
NA | 16 | NA | TRBV19 | CASSIGTTRANEKLFF
once | 13 | NA | TRBV28 | CASSFPMNTEAFF
NA | 17 | TRBD1 | TRBV12-5 | CASGLVGKGQGASEAFF
NA | 16 | TRBD2 | TRBV7-2 | CASSLVLASGFGEQFF
NA | 14 | TRBD2 | TRBV11-2 | CASSFWEGTDTQYF